A selection of T cell receptor beta chains follows, all from one sample in a study of T cell repertoires in cytomegalovirus infection. No antigen has been assigned to these receptors. TCRdb ran MiXCR on the reads and lists one entry per CDR3 protein. Of 830,000 or so distinct CDR3 sequences listed, 32% are singletons. This specimen consisted of cultured CD8+ T cells from PBMCs, obtained from culture after CMV antigen stimulation. The source is a human donor in good health (CMV status not recorded). Some clones in this sample may be carry-over from other donors' samples. Both conserved end residues are part of each CDR3. D genes are given only for firm matches. Clone size is not always given. Where it is, it says once, few, many or a class for expanded clones.

CDR3 DNA	CDR3 protein	J gene	D gene	V gene	clone size
TGTGCCAGCAGCTCCCCGGAGGGGGGGAACACTGAAGCTTTCTTT	CASSSPEGGNTEAFF	TRBJ1-1	-	TRBV12-3/TRBV12-4	few
TGTGCCAGCAGCTTAAAACAGGGCGACTACACCTTC	CASSLKQGDYTF	TRBJ1-2	-	TRBV7-6	-
TGCGCCAGCAGCTCGGGGGTGGCGGACAATCAGCCCCAGCATTTT	CASSSGVADNQPQHF	TRBJ1-5	-	TRBV5-1	-
TGTGCCAGTAGTATAGATCGGCAAGTTAACACTGAAGCTTTCTTT	CASSIDRQVNTEAFF	TRBJ1-1	-	TRBV19	once
TGTGCCAGCAGTTACACCCTGGGGGCGTACAATGAGCAGTTCTTC	CASSYTLGAYNEQFF	TRBJ2-1	-	TRBV12-3/TRBV12-4	-
TGTGCCAGCAGCCAAGATCGGAAGCGGGGGGGCCCGGATACGCAGTATTTT	CASSQDRKRGGPDTQYF	TRBJ2-3	TRBD2	TRBV14	few
TGTGCCAGCAGCTTAGACAGCGGGGGCAGGTGGGCTTTCTTT	CASSLDSGGRWAFF	TRBJ1-1	-	TRBV7-9	-
TGTGCCAGCAGCCCCCCCCCTGAAGCTTTCTTT	CASSPPPEAFF	TRBJ1-1	-	TRBV7-8	few
TGTGCCACCGAATCCGGACAGAAGAACACTGAAGCTTTCTTT	CATESGQKNTEAFF	TRBJ1-1	-	TRBV28	few
TGTGCCAGCATTAGCGAGAACACTGAAGCTTTCTTT	CASISENTEAFF	TRBJ1-1	-	TRBV6-6	-
TGTGCCACCACCCCACTAGCGGGGGGGCCTTTCACCGGGGAGCTGTTTTTT	CATTPLAGGPFTGELFF	TRBJ2-2	TRBD2	TRBV19	few
TGTGCCACCAGCAGAGATAGGGGACCGGACAGGTTTAACAATGAGCAGTTCTTC	CATSRDRGPDRFNNEQFF	TRBJ2-1	TRBD1	TRBV15	-
TGTGCCAGCAGCCAAGAAATAACGACAGGGTACACAGATACGCAGTATTTT	CASSQEITTGYTDTQYF	TRBJ2-3	TRBD1	TRBV14	few